This T cell receptor beta chain derives from a study of shared clonotypes between healthy human individuals. Background on the study: Those who served as donors were a couple of women and a few men between the ages of 18 and 49.

Trimming stripped 5 bases from V and 5 bases from J, with 10 bases between. Germline V gives CDR1 MDHEN, CDR2 SYDVKM. The CDR3 length is 13 residues. In the naive CD8 group, cells lacked CD45RO and were positively selected for CCR7, so terminally differentiated effector memory CD45RA+ cells were left out. Donors were healthy HIV-negative adults without recent acute infections or vaccinations. About this clone itself: What it binds is not known. The same CDR3 arises from other DNA sequences in this sample as well.

Overall study findings and caveats: A handful of donors had around 5% of their naive CD4 clonotypes in common. What limited the represented genetic and exposure-history diversity was the small number of donors.

Sequencing used immunoSEQ multiplex PCR; TCRdb keeps in-frame clones, though not all of them. The table has over 2,000,000 clones, around 93% seen once. This rearrangement joins TRBV28 to TRBJ2-1; D may be TRBD1 (6 bases). Sequenced sample: naive CD8+ T cells from PBMCs. This clonotype originated in a man between 18 and 29 years old in good health. Some clones in this sample may be carry-over from other donors' samples. CDR3 sequence (DNA): TGTGCCAGCAGTCTACAGGGCGACAATGAGCAGTTCTTC. This sequence encodes CASSLQGDNEQFF.